This note documents a single T cell receptor beta chain sequence. Its antigen is not identified. The data derive from a study of T cell responses to AZD1222 COVID-19 vaccine. Sequenced by immunoSEQ multiplex PCR; TCRdb stores in-frame clones only, minus some. The listing contains about 140,000 clones. Study-wide findings and caveats: At baseline, just five to seven AZD1222 recipients tested seropositive. Repertoires in all cases were sampled only once the peak T cell response had passed. The donor group comprised mostly white British people and more females; the analysis possibly underestimated clonal diversity.

CDR1 is MNHEY and CDR2 is SVGAGI in the germline V gene. The V gene end was trimmed by 6 bases and the J gene end by 10 bases; junction bases not matched to a gene: 12. The CDR3 covers 14 residues. The chain links TRBV6-5 to TRBJ1-5, with TRBD1 identical over 7 bases. This receptor was identified in an adult in good health. Sample: peripheral blood. CDR3 coding DNA: TGTGCCAGCAGCCAAAGACAGGGACCCTATCCCCAGCATTTT. This translates into CASSQRQGPYPQHF.